The 2 T cell receptor beta chains below were found in one sample sequenced in a study of T-cell reconstitution after alpha-beta-depleted transplantation in children. Preparing the TCRbeta library involved the use of unique molecular identifiers. TCRdb called the PCR reads again in MiXCR, with one record for every CDR3 protein. The sample contains some 490,000 distinct CDR3 sequences, around an eighth of which appear only once. The sequencing used PBMCs from the stem cell graft donor, collected from the stem cell graft. The receptors derive from a human donor who donated a stem cell graft to a child with combined immunodeficiency.

This clonotype was detected ten times or more. One end of the junction does not line up with germline, which may come from a read error. This chain uses TRBV4-3 with TRBJ1-5; 8 nucleotides line up with TRBD1. This CDR3 has 15 residues. Germline V CDR1 and CDR2: LGHNA, YSLEER. The CDR3 nucleotides read TGTGCCAGCAGCCAAGGGACAGGCCGCAATCAGCCCCAGCATTTT. It is translated as CASSQGTGRNQPQHF.

This clonotype has only a few counts. This rearrangement joins TRBV7-2 to TRBJ2-7, with D uncertain. Trimming cost V 2 bases and J 3 bases, with 8 bases left between them. This CDR3 comprises 13 residues. Germline V gene lookup returns CDR1 SGHTA and CDR2 FQGNSA. The CDR3 is CASSLPPSYEQYF. CDR3 nucleotides: TGTGCCAGCAGCTTACCTCCTAGCTACGAGCAGTACTTC.